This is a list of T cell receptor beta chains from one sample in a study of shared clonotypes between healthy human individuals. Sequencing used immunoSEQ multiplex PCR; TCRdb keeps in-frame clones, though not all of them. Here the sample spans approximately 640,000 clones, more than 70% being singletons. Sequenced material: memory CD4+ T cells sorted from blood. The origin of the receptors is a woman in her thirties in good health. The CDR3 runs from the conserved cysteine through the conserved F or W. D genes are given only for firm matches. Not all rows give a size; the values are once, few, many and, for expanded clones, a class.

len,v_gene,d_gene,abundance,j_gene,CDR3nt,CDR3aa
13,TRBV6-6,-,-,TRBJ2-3,TGTGCCAGCATCTCCAGGGTGGGAGATACGCAGTATTTT,CASISRVGDTQYF
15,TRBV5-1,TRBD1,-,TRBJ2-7,TGCGCCAGCAGCTTGGAGGGACAGGGTTTTCGGGAGCAGTACTTC,CASSLEGQGFREQYF
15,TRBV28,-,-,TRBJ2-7,TGTGCCAGCACCCGGTGGGACTCAGGGCGCTACGAGCAGTACTTC,CASTRWDSGRYEQYF
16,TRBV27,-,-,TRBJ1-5,TGTGCCAGCAGTCGAGACAGCATTGATAGCAATCAGCCCCAGCATTTT,CASSRDSIDSNQPQHF
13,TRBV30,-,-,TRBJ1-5,TGTGCCTGGAGTCGCAACATAGATCAGCCCCAGCATTTT,CAWSRNIDQPQHF
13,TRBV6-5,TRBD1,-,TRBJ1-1,TGTGCCAGCAGTTATCGGCAGGGGGTTGAAGCTTTCTTT,CASSYRQGVEAFF
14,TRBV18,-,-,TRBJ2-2,TGTGCCAGCTCACTGGACATGAACACCGGGGAGCTGTTTTTT,CASSLDMNTGELFF
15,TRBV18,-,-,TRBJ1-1,TGTGCCAGCTCTCCGACAGCCACACTTGAAACTGAAGCTTTCTTT,CASSPTATLETEAFF
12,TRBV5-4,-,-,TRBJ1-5,TGTGCCAGCAGTAACGCCCAGAGATCCCAGCATTTT,CASSNAQRSQHF
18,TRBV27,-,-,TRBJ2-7,TGTGCCAGCAGTTTATCCTCATGGGGGAACAGCCGAAAGGGCGAGCAGTACTTC,CASSLSSWGNSRKGEQYF
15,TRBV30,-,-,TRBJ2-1,TGTGCCTGGAGCCAAACTGAAAACTCCTACAATGAGCAGTTCTTC,CAWSQTENSYNEQFF
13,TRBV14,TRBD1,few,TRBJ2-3,TGTGCCAGCAACACAGGGGCAGGGGCCACGCAGTATTTT,CASNTGAGATQYF
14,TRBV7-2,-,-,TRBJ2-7,TGTGCCAGCAGCTTAGCCACAGGGCCCTACGAGCAGTACTTC,CASSLATGPYEQYF
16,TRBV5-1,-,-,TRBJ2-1,TGCGCCAGCAGCTGGGCCGGAGCGGAGATGGGGAATGAGCAGTTCTTC,CASSWAGAEMGNEQFF
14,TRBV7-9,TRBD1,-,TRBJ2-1,TGTGCCAGCATCATGCCGGGGGGACAGGGTGAGCAGTTCTTC,CASIMPGGQGEQFF
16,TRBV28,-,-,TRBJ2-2,TGTGCCAGCAAAAGGGTTGCGGGCCCGAACACCGGGGAGCTGTTTTTT,CASKRVAGPNTGELFF
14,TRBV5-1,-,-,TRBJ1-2,TGCGCCAGCAGCTTGGGGGGTGCCCCTGATGGCTACACCTTC,CASSLGGAPDGYTF
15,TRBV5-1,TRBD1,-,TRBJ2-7,TGCGCCAGCAGCTTGGCAGGGGACAGAGCCTACGAGCAGTACTTC,CASSLAGDRAYEQYF
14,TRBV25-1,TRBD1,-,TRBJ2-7,TGTGCCAGCAGCAGACAGGGGTCCCTTTACGAGCAGTACTTC,CASSRQGSLYEQYF
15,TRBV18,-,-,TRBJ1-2,TGTGCCAGCTCAGGGGGGCCAATACAGAACTATGGCTACACCTTC,CASSGGPIQNYGYTF
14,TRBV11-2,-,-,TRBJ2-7,TGTGCCAGCAGCTTTAGACAGGCAACCTACGAGCAGTACTTC,CASSFRQATYEQYF
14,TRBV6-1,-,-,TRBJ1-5,TGTGCCAGCAGTGTGGGGGGCAAGAGGGGGCCCCAGCATTTT,CASSVGGKRGPQHF
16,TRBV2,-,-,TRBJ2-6,TGTGCCAGCAGTAACCGACGGAACTCTGGGGCCAACGTCCTGACTTTC,CASSNRRNSGANVLTF
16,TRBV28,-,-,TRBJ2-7,TGTGCCAGCAGTCCCAGGACGGGGAGCTACTCCTACGAGCAGTACTTC,CASSPRTGSYSYEQYF
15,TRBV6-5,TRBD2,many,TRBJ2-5,TGTGCCAGCAGTTTGGGAGCGGGAGCGAGAGAGACCCAGTACTTC,CASSLGAGARETQYF
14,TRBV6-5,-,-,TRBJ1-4,TGTGCCAGCTCACGAAAGGGGACGGGTGAAAAACTGTTTTTT,CASSRKGTGEKLFF
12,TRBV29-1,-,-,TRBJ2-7,TGCAGCGTTGATCAGGGAACCTACGAGCAGTACTTC,CSVDQGTYEQYF
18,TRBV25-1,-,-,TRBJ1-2,TGTGCCAGCAGTGCGGTTACGGGGGAGGACAGCACTAACTATGGCTACACCTTC,CASSAVTGEDSTNYGYTF
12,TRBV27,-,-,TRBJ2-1,TGTGCCAGCGGCTTGCCCTACCACGGGCAGTTCTTC,CASGLPYHGQFF
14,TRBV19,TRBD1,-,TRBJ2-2,TGTGCCAGTAGTACGGACAGGGTAACCGGGGAGCTGTTTTTT,CASSTDRVTGELFF
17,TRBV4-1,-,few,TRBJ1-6,TGCGCCAGCAGCCCTCAACAGGGAGGTTCGGGTAATTCACCCCTCCACTTT,CASSPQQGGSGNSPLHF
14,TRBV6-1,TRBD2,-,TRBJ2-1,TGTGCCAGCAGTGAAGCACTAGCGAGCAGTGAGCAGTTCTTC,CASSEALASSEQFF
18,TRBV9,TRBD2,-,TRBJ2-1,TGTGCCAGCAGCGTAGCAGGGACTAGCGGGATGGGTTACAATGAGCAGTTCTTC,CASSVAGTSGMGYNEQFF
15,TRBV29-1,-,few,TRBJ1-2,TGCAGCGCCTCCTCCGGGACGGGAGGTAATGCGGGCTACACCTTC,CSASSGTGGNAGYTF
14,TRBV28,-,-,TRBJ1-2,TGTGCCAGCAGTGTGGGATCTACTAACTATGGCTACACCTTC,CASSVGSTNYGYTF
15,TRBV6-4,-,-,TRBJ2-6,TGTGCCAGCAGTGACTCCAGCTCTGGGGCCAACGTCCTGACTTTC,CASSDSSSGANVLTF
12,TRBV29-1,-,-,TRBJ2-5,TGCAGCGTTCGGCAGGGCCAAGAGACCCAGTACTTC,CSVRQGQETQYF
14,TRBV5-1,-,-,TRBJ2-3,TGCGCCAGCAGCTTTGAGCTATCCACAGATACGCAGTATTTT,CASSFELSTDTQYF
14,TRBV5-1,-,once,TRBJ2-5,TGCGCCAGCAGCTTGGGCAGGAGTCAAGAGACCCAGTACTTC,CASSLGRSQETQYF
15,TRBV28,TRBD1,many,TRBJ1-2,TGTGCCAGCGGGACAGGGGTCTTGCGCTCTTATGGCTACACCTTC,CASGTGVLRSYGYTF
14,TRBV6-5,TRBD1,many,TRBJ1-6,TGTGCCAGCAGCCTCGGACAGGGCGGCTCACCCCTCCACTTT,CASSLGQGGSPLHF
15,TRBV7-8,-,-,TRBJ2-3,TGTGCCAGCAGCACGATACCAGGGGCCACAGATACGCAGTATTTT,CASSTIPGATDTQYF
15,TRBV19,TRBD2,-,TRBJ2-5,TGTGCCAGTAGTTCGGGACTAGCGGGAGAGGGGACCCAGTACTTC,CASSSGLAGEGTQYF
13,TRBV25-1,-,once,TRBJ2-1,TGTGCCAGCAGGGGGGCCCGGTCTAATGAGCAGTTCTTC,CASRGARSNEQFF
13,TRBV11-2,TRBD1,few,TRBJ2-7,TGTGCCAGCAGCAGACAGGGCCACTACGAGCAGTACTTC,CASSRQGHYEQYF
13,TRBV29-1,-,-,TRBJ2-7,TGCAGCGTTGGGGGGGAGAGCTCCTACGAGCAGTACTTC,CSVGGESSYEQYF
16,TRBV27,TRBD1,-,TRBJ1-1,TGTGCCAGCAGTTCCCAGGGGACAGGGGCGCGGACTGAAGCTTTCTTT,CASSSQGTGARTEAFF
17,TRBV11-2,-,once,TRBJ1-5,TGTGCCAGCAGCTTAGGCCCCACAGGGTTTGTTGGTCAGCCCCAGCATTTT,CASSLGPTGFVGQPQHF
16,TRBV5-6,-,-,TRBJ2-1,TGTGCCAGCAGCTTGTTAACCCATGCCGGATACAATGAGCAGTTCTTC,CASSLLTHAGYNEQFF
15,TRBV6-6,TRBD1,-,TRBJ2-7,TGTGCCAGCAGTTACCGGACAGGGGGTTTCTACGAGCAGTACTTC,CASSYRTGGFYEQYF
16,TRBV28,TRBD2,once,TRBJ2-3,TGTGCCAGCAGTCCCTTAGCGGGACTTCCCACAGATACGCAGTATTTT,CASSPLAGLPTDTQYF
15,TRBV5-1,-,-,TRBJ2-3,TGCGCCAGCGGACTCGGAAACACACCGCCAGATACGCAGTATTTT,CASGLGNTPPDTQYF